Listed below are T cell receptor beta chains from one sample, sequenced in a study of blood T cell repertoires in COVID-19. TCRdb's table, derived via immunoSEQ multiplex PCR, lists solely in-frame clones and lacks some. Of 200,000 to 250,000 clones listed, 65% to 90% are singletons. Input material: peripheral blood. The receptors come from a man in his forties or fifties with acute or convalescent COVID-19. Both conserved end residues are part of each CDR3. Fields, in order: CDR3 protein, CDR3 DNA, D gene, J gene, clone size, CDR3 length, V gene. D genes are given only for firm matches. Size is omitted from some rows. Given values are once, few, many or a class for expanded clones.

CDR3 protein: CASSQDRAGAGTYEQYF
CDR3 DNA: TGTGCCAGCAGCCAAGATCGTGCAGGGGCAGGGACCTACGAGCAGTACTTC
D gene: -
J gene: TRBJ2-7
clone size: once
CDR3 length: 17
V gene: TRBV4-2

CDR3 protein: CASSLAWSGLGLNEQFF
CDR3 DNA: TGTGCCAGCAGCTTGGCCTGGTCAGGACTAGGCCTAAATGAGCAGTTCTTC
D gene: TRBD2
J gene: TRBJ2-1
clone size: -
CDR3 length: 17
V gene: TRBV5-4

CDR3 protein: CASSFGSGMSYGYTF
CDR3 DNA: TGTGCCAGCAGTTTTGGGTCGGGTATGAGCTATGGCTACACCTTC
D gene: -
J gene: TRBJ1-2
clone size: -
CDR3 length: 15
V gene: TRBV28

CDR3 protein: CASSLGPMGANTEAFF
CDR3 DNA: TGCGCCAGCAGCCTGGGCCCTATGGGGGCGAACACTGAAGCTTTCTTT
D gene: -
J gene: TRBJ1-1
clone size: -
CDR3 length: 16
V gene: TRBV5-1

CDR3 protein: CASSGGQGVYGYTF
CDR3 DNA: TGTGCCAGCAGTGGGGGACAGGGGGTTTATGGCTACACCTTC
D gene: TRBD1
J gene: TRBJ1-2
clone size: once
CDR3 length: 14
V gene: TRBV25-1

CDR3 protein: CASSFDRAYTGELFF
CDR3 DNA: TGTGCCAGCAGCTTCGACAGGGCGTACACCGGGGAGCTGTTTTTT
D gene: TRBD1
J gene: TRBJ2-2
clone size: -
CDR3 length: 15
V gene: TRBV5-6

CDR3 protein: CASSPVTLSYNSPLHF
CDR3 DNA: TGTGCCAGCTCACCAGTCACTCTCTCCTATAATTCACCCCTCCACTTT
D gene: -
J gene: TRBJ1-6
clone size: -
CDR3 length: 16
V gene: TRBV18

CDR3 protein: CASSHASGTSGGANTGELFF
CDR3 DNA: TGCGCCAGCAGCCACGCCTCCGGGACTAGCGGGGGAGCGAACACCGGGGAGCTGTTTTTT
D gene: TRBD2
J gene: TRBJ2-2
clone size: -
CDR3 length: 20
V gene: TRBV4-1

CDR3 protein: CASVLLAGFEQFF
CDR3 DNA: TGTGCCAGCGTCTTACTAGCGGGGTTTGAGCAGTTCTTC
D gene: TRBD2
J gene: TRBJ2-1
clone size: -
CDR3 length: 13
V gene: TRBV6-5

CDR3 protein: CASRIGGQGDTEAFF
CDR3 DNA: TGTGCCAGCAGAATCGGGGGGCAAGGCGACACTGAAGCTTTCTTT
D gene: -
J gene: TRBJ1-1
clone size: -
CDR3 length: 15
V gene: TRBV6-5

CDR3 protein: CASSLKSSQKETQYF
CDR3 DNA: TGTGCCAGCAGCTTGAAGTCTAGCCAGAAAGAGACCCAGTACTTC
D gene: -
J gene: TRBJ2-5
clone size: -
CDR3 length: 15
V gene: TRBV5-8

CDR3 protein: CASSIDGQGTHQPQHF
CDR3 DNA: TGTGCCAGTAGTATAGACGGACAGGGCACACATCAGCCCCAGCATTTT
D gene: TRBD1
J gene: TRBJ1-5
clone size: -
CDR3 length: 16
V gene: TRBV19

CDR3 protein: CAWSRSGSYEQYF
CDR3 DNA: TGTGCCTGGAGTAGAAGCGGCTCCTACGAGCAGTACTTC
D gene: -
J gene: TRBJ2-7
clone size: -
CDR3 length: 13
V gene: TRBV30

CDR3 protein: CASSLGQVYGYTF
CDR3 DNA: TGTGCCAGCAGCTTAGGACAGGTCTATGGCTACACCTTC
D gene: -
J gene: TRBJ1-2
clone size: -
CDR3 length: 13
V gene: TRBV13

CDR3 protein: CASRPVGGSYNEQFF
CDR3 DNA: TGTGCCAGCAGGCCTGTCGGAGGCTCCTACAATGAGCAGTTCTTC
D gene: -
J gene: TRBJ2-1
clone size: -
CDR3 length: 15
V gene: TRBV7-9

CDR3 protein: CASRLAYESYEQYF
CDR3 DNA: TGTGCCAGCAGACTAGCCTACGAATCCTACGAGCAGTACTTC
D gene: -
J gene: TRBJ2-7
clone size: -
CDR3 length: 14
V gene: TRBV13

CDR3 protein: CSVELAGEGNEQFF
CDR3 DNA: TGCAGCGTGGAACTAGCGGGGGAGGGCAATGAGCAGTTCTTC
D gene: TRBD2
J gene: TRBJ2-1
clone size: -
CDR3 length: 14
V gene: TRBV29-1

CDR3 protein: CASSDSLNEQFF
CDR3 DNA: TGTGCCAGTTCCGACAGTCTCAATGAGCAGTTCTTC
D gene: -
J gene: TRBJ2-1
clone size: -
CDR3 length: 12
V gene: TRBV19

CDR3 protein: CASSLGGLLHPTNEKLFF
CDR3 DNA: TGTGCCAGCAGTTTGGGGGGGTTGTTGCATCCAACTAATGAAAAACTGTTTTTT
D gene: -
J gene: TRBJ1-4
clone size: few
CDR3 length: 18
V gene: TRBV27

CDR3 protein: CASSGITGQPRAGELFF
CDR3 DNA: TGTGCCAGCAGTGGGATCACGGGACAGCCTCGGGCCGGGGAGCTGTTTTTT
D gene: TRBD1
J gene: TRBJ2-2
clone size: -
CDR3 length: 17
V gene: TRBV6-1

CDR3 protein: CASSERGGADTQYF
CDR3 DNA: TGTGCCAGCAGTGAGCGGGGGGGGGCCGATACGCAGTATTTT
D gene: TRBD2
J gene: TRBJ2-3
clone size: -
CDR3 length: 14
V gene: TRBV6-4

CDR3 protein: CASSLMEQGTEAFF
CDR3 DNA: TGTGCCAGCAGCTTAATGGAACAGGGCACTGAAGCTTTCTTT
D gene: -
J gene: TRBJ1-1
clone size: -
CDR3 length: 14
V gene: TRBV7-9

CDR3 protein: CASSLKRGVPGELFF
CDR3 DNA: TGTGCCAGCAGTTTGAAGCGGGGGGTGCCCGGGGAGCTGTTTTTT
D gene: TRBD2
J gene: TRBJ2-2
clone size: -
CDR3 length: 15
V gene: TRBV25-1

CDR3 protein: CASSLKAGLDTQYF
CDR3 DNA: TGTGCCAGCAGCTTAAAAGCGGGGTTAGATACGCAGTATTTT
D gene: TRBD2
J gene: TRBJ2-3
clone size: -
CDR3 length: 14
V gene: TRBV5-4

CDR3 protein: CASSPLTGGSNTEAFF
CDR3 DNA: TGTGCCAGCTCACCACTCACAGGGGGCTCGAACACTGAAGCTTTCTTT
D gene: TRBD1
J gene: TRBJ1-1
clone size: -
CDR3 length: 16
V gene: TRBV18

CDR3 protein: CASMGEGSVTNTEAFF
CDR3 DNA: TGCGCCAGCATGGGGGAGGGGTCGGTCACGAACACTGAAGCTTTCTTT
D gene: -
J gene: TRBJ1-1
clone size: -
CDR3 length: 16
V gene: TRBV10-2

CDR3 protein: CASSHSLGQFF
CDR3 DNA: TGTGCCAGCAGTCATAGCCTAGGGCAGTTCTTC
D gene: -
J gene: TRBJ2-1
clone size: -
CDR3 length: 11
V gene: TRBV6-5

CDR3 protein: CASSEGTGGWYSNQPQHF
CDR3 DNA: TGTGCCAGCAGTGAAGGGACAGGGGGTTGGTATAGCAATCAGCCCCAGCATTTT
D gene: TRBD1
J gene: TRBJ1-5
clone size: -
CDR3 length: 18
V gene: TRBV6-1

CDR3 protein: CASSLRDSATEAFF
CDR3 DNA: TGTGCCAGCAGCTTAAGGGACAGCGCGACTGAAGCTTTCTTT
D gene: TRBD1
J gene: TRBJ1-1
clone size: once
CDR3 length: 14
V gene: TRBV11-2

CDR3 protein: CASSGGGVYEQYF
CDR3 DNA: TGTGCCAGCAGTGGCGGGGGGGTCTACGAGCAGTACTTC
D gene: TRBD2
J gene: TRBJ2-7
clone size: -
CDR3 length: 13
V gene: TRBV25-1

CDR3 protein: CASNQSNQPQHF
CDR3 DNA: TGTGCCAGCAATCAGAGCAATCAGCCCCAGCATTTT
D gene: -
J gene: TRBJ1-5
clone size: -
CDR3 length: 12
V gene: TRBV6-5

CDR3 protein: CASRNYVGDTEAFF
CDR3 DNA: TGCGCCAGCAGGAATTACGTTGGAGACACTGAAGCTTTCTTT
D gene: -
J gene: TRBJ1-1
clone size: -
CDR3 length: 14
V gene: TRBV5-1

CDR3 protein: CASRVQGANYGYTF
CDR3 DNA: TGTGCCAGCAGAGTACAGGGGGCGAACTATGGCTACACCTTC
D gene: TRBD1
J gene: TRBJ1-2
clone size: -
CDR3 length: 14
V gene: TRBV6-5

CDR3 protein: CASTDRVRTLNQPQHF
CDR3 DNA: TGTGCCAGTACGGACAGGGTCCGCACTTTGAATCAGCCCCAGCATTTT
D gene: TRBD1
J gene: TRBJ1-5
clone size: -
CDR3 length: 16
V gene: TRBV19

CDR3 protein: CASSGRVEAFF
CDR3 DNA: TGTGCCAGCTCAGGGAGGGTTGAAGCTTTCTTT
D gene: -
J gene: TRBJ1-1
clone size: -
CDR3 length: 11
V gene: TRBV18

CDR3 protein: CASSLGLAGMDTQYF
CDR3 DNA: TGTGCCAGCAGCCTCGGACTAGCGGGGATGGATACGCAGTATTTT
D gene: TRBD2
J gene: TRBJ2-3
clone size: -
CDR3 length: 15
V gene: TRBV11-1

CDR3 protein: CASSMGLANYGYTF
CDR3 DNA: TGTGCCAGTAGTATGGGACTAGCTAACTATGGCTACACCTTC
D gene: -
J gene: TRBJ1-2
clone size: -
CDR3 length: 14
V gene: TRBV19

CDR3 protein: CASTPPGTGGAYEQYF
CDR3 DNA: TGCGCCAGCACCCCCCCCGGGACAGGGGGCGCATACGAGCAGTACTTC
D gene: TRBD1
J gene: TRBJ2-7
clone size: -
CDR3 length: 16
V gene: TRBV23-1

CDR3 protein: CASSPRTGYTADTQYF
CDR3 DNA: TGTGCCAGCAGCCCACGGACAGGGTATACCGCAGATACGCAGTATTTT
D gene: TRBD1
J gene: TRBJ2-3
clone size: -
CDR3 length: 16
V gene: TRBV5-8

CDR3 protein: CASSVTVDSPLHF
CDR3 DNA: TGTGCCAGTAGTGTGACAGTCGATTCACCCCTCCACTTT
D gene: -
J gene: TRBJ1-6
clone size: -
CDR3 length: 13
V gene: TRBV19

CDR3 protein: CASSRRTGTGELFF
CDR3 DNA: TGTGCCAGCAGTCGCCGGACAGGCACCGGGGAGCTGTTTTTT
D gene: TRBD1
J gene: TRBJ2-2
clone size: once
CDR3 length: 14
V gene: TRBV6-2/TRBV6-3

CDR3 protein: CASSQVPSGGGTDTQYF
CDR3 DNA: TGCGCCAGCAGCCAAGTCCCTAGCGGGGGTGGGACAGATACGCAGTATTTT
D gene: TRBD2
J gene: TRBJ2-3
clone size: -
CDR3 length: 17
V gene: TRBV4-1

CDR3 protein: CASSNQGSANYGYTF
CDR3 DNA: TGTGCCAGCAGTAATCAGGGATCGGCTAACTATGGCTACACCTTC
D gene: -
J gene: TRBJ1-2
clone size: -
CDR3 length: 15
V gene: TRBV6-5

CDR3 protein: CASSFQGLGDNQPQHF
CDR3 DNA: TGTGCCAGCAGTTTTCAGGGGCTGGGAGACAATCAGCCCCAGCATTTT
D gene: -
J gene: TRBJ1-5
clone size: once
CDR3 length: 16
V gene: TRBV27

CDR3 protein: CASSRRGSYEQYF
CDR3 DNA: TGTGCCAGCAGCAGACGCGGCTCCTACGAGCAGTACTTC
D gene: -
J gene: TRBJ2-7
clone size: -
CDR3 length: 13
V gene: TRBV12-3/TRBV12-4

CDR3 protein: CASSEYQGQGGAFF
CDR3 DNA: TGTGCCAGCAGTGAATACCAGGGACAGGGCGGGGCTTTCTTT
D gene: TRBD1
J gene: TRBJ1-1
clone size: -
CDR3 length: 14
V gene: TRBV6-1

CDR3 protein: CASSLVFQVSGSRGNYGYTF
CDR3 DNA: TGTGCCAGCAGCTTGGTCTTCCAAGTCTCGGGGAGCAGGGGTAACTATGGCTACACCTTC
D gene: -
J gene: TRBJ1-2
clone size: -
CDR3 length: 20
V gene: TRBV5-8

CDR3 protein: CASSQSGLEAFF
CDR3 DNA: TGCGCCAGCAGTCAATCGGGCCTTGAAGCTTTCTTT
D gene: -
J gene: TRBJ1-1
clone size: -
CDR3 length: 12
V gene: TRBV23-1

CDR3 protein: CASSLVAGVGYGYTF
CDR3 DNA: TGTGCCAGCAGCTTAGTTGCGGGGGTGGGTTATGGCTACACCTTC
D gene: -
J gene: TRBJ1-2
clone size: -
CDR3 length: 15
V gene: TRBV7-2

CDR3 protein: CASSLTGLYNSPLHF
CDR3 DNA: TGTGCCAGCAGTTTGACAGGCCTTTATAATTCACCCCTCCACTTT
D gene: -
J gene: TRBJ1-6
clone size: few
CDR3 length: 15
V gene: TRBV27

CDR3 protein: CASSQGGGSYNEQFF
CDR3 DNA: TGTGCCAGCAGTCAAGGGGGCGGGTCCTACAATGAGCAGTTCTTC
D gene: TRBD1
J gene: TRBJ2-1
clone size: -
CDR3 length: 15
V gene: TRBV28

CDR3 protein: CSVERGAGSYEQYF
CDR3 DNA: TGCAGCGTTGAGCGGGGGGCAGGAAGCTACGAGCAGTACTTC
D gene: TRBD2
J gene: TRBJ2-7
clone size: -
CDR3 length: 14
V gene: TRBV29-1

CDR3 protein: CASSPPASSSEQYF
CDR3 DNA: TGTGCCAGCTCACCACCGGCTAGCTCCTCCGAGCAGTACTTC
D gene: -
J gene: TRBJ2-7
clone size: few
CDR3 length: 14
V gene: TRBV18

CDR3 protein: CASSPPGQGPQAFF
CDR3 DNA: TGTGCCAGCTCACCTCCGGGACAGGGCCCGCAAGCTTTCTTT
D gene: TRBD1
J gene: TRBJ1-1
clone size: -
CDR3 length: 14
V gene: TRBV18

CDR3 protein: CASSPEGRPGGNQPQHF
CDR3 DNA: TGTGCCAGCAGTCCCGAAGGGCGCCCGGGAGGCAATCAGCCCCAGCATTTT
D gene: -
J gene: TRBJ1-5
clone size: few
CDR3 length: 17
V gene: TRBV6-6

CDR3 protein: CATSRTGLYTDTQYF
CDR3 DNA: TGTGCCACCAGCAGGACAGGGTTATACACAGATACGCAGTATTTT
D gene: TRBD1
J gene: TRBJ2-3
clone size: -
CDR3 length: 15
V gene: TRBV15

CDR3 protein: CASSFQVNTEAFF
CDR3 DNA: TGTGCCAGCAGCTTTCAGGTAAACACTGAAGCTTTCTTT
D gene: -
J gene: TRBJ1-1
clone size: -
CDR3 length: 13
V gene: TRBV7-9